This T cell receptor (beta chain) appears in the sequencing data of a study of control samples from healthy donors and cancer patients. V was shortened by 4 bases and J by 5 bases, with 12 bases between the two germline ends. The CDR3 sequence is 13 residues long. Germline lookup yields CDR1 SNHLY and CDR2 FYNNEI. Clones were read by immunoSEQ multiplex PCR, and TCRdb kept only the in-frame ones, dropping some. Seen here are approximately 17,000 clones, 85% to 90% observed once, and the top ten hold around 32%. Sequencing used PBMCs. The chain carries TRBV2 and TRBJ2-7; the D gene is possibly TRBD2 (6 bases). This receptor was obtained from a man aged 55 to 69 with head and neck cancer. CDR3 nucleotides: TGTGCCAGCAGTGTCGCCAGGGAGGACGAGCAGTACTTC. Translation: CASSVAREDEQYF.